These 18 T cell receptor beta chains came from one sample sequenced in a study of vaccination and CD4 T cells after COVID-19 (dated by TCRdb to 2022 to 2024). This specimen's treatment or condition label, interpreted: approximately nine-day PBMC culture with coronavirus spike peptide pools or control peptides (ViraFEST assay). Libraries were constructed by PCR. Instrument on record: Illumina iSeq 100. DNA from cultured CD4+ T cells was subjected to TCR sequencing with the Oncomine TCR Beta short-read assay at the Johns Hopkins FTIC core. Starting from the raw public reads, TCRdb applied fastp trimming at Q25, assembled clones with MiXCR and retained in-frame beta chains. Here each entry gathers all rows of one CDR3 protein and keeps the most common genes and DNA. The sample table lists over 12,000 distinct CDR3 sequences, less than 70% of them with a count of one. Roughly an eighth of the sample belongs to the ten largest clones.

These receptors' antigens are unknown. Sequencing was performed on CD4+ T cells from blood, cultured in vitro. Receptors originate from a human donor who had recovered from COVID-19.

This clonotype occurred a few times. The chain combines TRBV7-3 with TRBJ2-2; 7 bases align to TRBD2. The CDR3 spans 18 residues. Losses at the gene ends were 5 bases for V and 5 bases for J; bases not matched to a gene: 17. Germline V gene data show CDR1 as SGHTA and CDR2 as FQGTGA. The CDR3 DNA follows: TGTGCCAGCAGCCCGGTGGGGAGAGCGGGGATGGGAACCGGGGAGCTGTTTTTT. This sequence encodes CASSPVGRAGMGTGELFF.

V gene TRBV5-6 combines with J gene TRBJ2-3; 11 nucleotides line up with TRBD2. Trimming took 4 bases from V and 3 from J; bases not matched to a gene: 4. The V gene's germline CDR1 is SGHDT and CDR2 YYEEEE. This CDR3 comprises 15 residues. The CDR3 sequence: CASSRGLAATDTQYF. CDR3 coding DNA: TGTGCCAGCAGCAGGGGACTAGCGGCTACAGATACGCAGTATTTT.

This clonotype was found a few times. The chain joins TRBV5-5 to TRBJ1-5, with D perhaps matching TRBD1 (5 bases). The CDR3 spans 15 residues. V was cut by 0 bases and J by 6 bases, with 13 bases left in between. From germline, CDR1 is SGHKS and CDR2 YYEKEE (reference sequence). CDR3 DNA sequence: TGTGCCAGCAGCTTGGTTTGGCAGGGACCTCAGCCCCAGCATTTT. Protein: CASSLVWQGPQPQHF. Filled out from reference TRBV5-5 and TRBJ1-5, the complete variable domain reads DAGVTQSPTHLIKTRGQQVTLRCSPISGHKSVSWYQQVLGQGPQFIFQYYEKEERGRGNFPDRFSARQFPNYSSELNVNALLLGDSALYLCASSLVWQGPQPQHFGDGTRLSIL.

The J gene is TRBJ2-2, the V gene TRBV7-9, with 7 bases that match TRBD2. With 5 bases clipped from V and 6 bases from J, the junction kept 15 bases outside the gene matches. The CDR3 has 17 amino acids. In germline, CDR1 is SEHNR, CDR2 FQNEAQ (reference sequence). For the CDR3, the DNA is TGTGCCAGCAGCCTAAACTTGGCTAGCGGAGGAGCCGGGGAGCTGTTTTTT. It is translated as CASSLNLASGGAGELFF.

This sequence joins TRBV5-4 and TRBJ1-2; a possible D gene is TRBD1 (5 bases). The length of the CDR3 is 13 residues. V was pared by 3 bases and J by 5 bases, with 11 bases between. Looked up from germline, CDR1 is SGHNT and CDR2 is YYREEE (reference sequence). CDR3 amino acids: CASSSDGAYGYTF. In nucleotides, the CDR3 is TGTGCCAGCAGCTCTGATGGGGCATATGGCTACACCTTC.

The rearrangement links TRBV10-3 to TRBJ1-5, with 8 bases identical to TRBD1. The CDR3 runs 16 residues. Germline V gene data show CDR1 as ENHRY and CDR2 as SYGVKD. J gave up 5 bases and V 2 bases, and 8 bases lay outside the gene matches. The CDR3 sequence is CAISERGGQADQPQHF. CDR3 DNA sequence: TGTGCCATCAGTGAGAGGGGGGGACAGGCCGATCAGCCCCAGCATTTT.

This clonotype was counted between two and nine times. The chain carries TRBV27 and TRBJ2-6, with D uncertain. The ends were cut back, 6 bases at V and 4 bases at J, with 16 bases in the middle. CDR1 is MNHEY, CDR2 SMNVEV, per germline (reference sequence). This CDR3 region has 16 residues. The DNA for the CDR3 is TGTGCCAGCAGAGCCGTACCCCGAAGCGGGGCCAACGTCCTGACTTTC. Its translation is CASRAVPRSGANVLTF.

The chain combines TRBV6-5 with TRBJ1-2; D possibly corresponds to TRBD1 (6 bases). V dropped 0 bases and J dropped 6 bases, with 8 bases sitting between them. This CDR3 comprises 13 residues. Germline-derived CDR1 and CDR2 are MNHEY and SVGAGI. The CDR3, as DNA: TGTGCCAGCAGTTACTCAGGGGACAATGGCTACACCTTC. Residues: CASSYSGDNGYTF.

CDR3 sequence reads: CSARLSNNYEQYF. CDR3 nucleotide sequence: TGCAGTGCTAGACTGAGTAACAACTACGAGCAGTACTTC. The chain links TRBV20-1 to TRBJ2-7; D is undetermined. This CDR3 spans 13 amino acids. Per the germline V gene, CDR1 is DFQATT and CDR2 is SNEGSKA (reference sequence). V dropped 2 bases and J dropped 3 bases, with 11 bases sitting between them.

This chain connects TRBV20-1 to TRBJ1-5; possibly TRBD1 for D (5 bases). Trimming shortened V by 7 bases and J by 6 bases, and 19 bases separated the two germline ends. The V gene's germline CDR1 is DFQATT and CDR2 SNEGSKA (reference sequence). CDR3 length: 14 residues. CDR3 DNA sequence: TGCAGTGTTGCAGGGCTAAGGGTAGGTCAGCCCCAGCATTTT. Encoded protein: CSVAGLRVGQPQHF.

This clonotype was counted a single time. This chain uses TRBV28 with TRBJ1-1; possible D gene TRBD1, 6 bases. Trimming took off 1 base at V and 3 bases at J, with 9 bases between the two ends. Germline CDR1 MDHEN, CDR2 SYDVKM. The CDR3 totals 14 residues. CDR3 sequence: CASSLLGGYTEAFF. CDR3 coding DNA: TGTGCCAGCAGTTTATTAGGGGGGTACACTGAAGCTTTCTTT.

This sequence joins TRBV6-1 and TRBJ2-5; 9 bases line up with TRBD1. Trimming took 6 bases from V and 5 from J; bases not matched to a gene: 13. Per germline, CDR1 MNHNS and CDR2 SASEGT. This CDR3 spans 16 amino acids. CDR3 in DNA: TGTGCCAGCAGCGGGCGTGAGGGACAGGGTTACGAGACCCAGTACTTC. Translating it yields CASSGREGQGYETQYF.

This clonotype was observed once. The rearrangement links TRBV4-1 to TRBJ2-3; D might be TRBD2 (6 bases). Germline CDR1 reads MGHRA; CDR2 reads YSYEKL. The CDR3 contains 14 residues. V was cut by 4 bases and J by 2 bases, with 10 bases left in between. CDR3 bases: TGCGCCAGCAGCCGCGGGATCCACACAGATACGCAGTATTTT. Translating it yields CASSRGIHTDTQYF.

The J gene is TRBJ1-2, the V gene TRBV12-3 or TRBV12-4; possibly TRBD1 for D (5 bases). The germline V and J ends were trimmed by 3 bases and 4 bases, with 12 bases remaining between them. CDR3 size: 14 residues. The CDR3 is CASSFRDGSYGYTF. CDR3 DNA sequence: TGTGCCAGCAGTTTCCGGGACGGATCCTATGGCTACACCTTC.

The chain joins TRBV30 to TRBJ1-5, with TRBD1 matching over 7 bases. The CDR3 sequence is 14 residues long. Germline-derived CDR1 and CDR2 are GTSNPN and SVGIG (reference sequence). J gave up 6 bases and V 2 bases, and 7 bases lay outside the gene matches. CDR3 amino acids: CAWSSGTESQPQHF. The CDR3 DNA sequence: TGTGCCTGGAGTAGTGGGACAGAGTCTCAGCCCCAGCATTTT.

In this sample, this clonotype turned up a few times. This chain connects TRBV20-1 to TRBJ2-3; 9 bases fit TRBD2. V dropped 3 bases and J dropped 7; count of bases not matched to a gene: 11. In germline, CDR1 is DFQATT, CDR2 SNEGSKA (reference sequence). The CDR3 has 15 amino acids. The CDR3 protein is CSASSGGGAVNTQYF. In nucleotides, the CDR3 is TGCAGTGCTAGTAGCGGCGGGGGGGCAGTAAATACGCAGTATTTT.

The rearrangement uses TRBV7-8 and TRBJ2-2; 7 bases are a match to TRBD1. CDR1 and CDR2 (germline): SGHVS, FQNEAQ. The CDR3 runs to 18 residues. Trimming at V came to 5 bases and at J to 0 bases, leaving 12 bases not matched to a gene. The chain's CDR3 is CASSPVVGGLANTGELFF. DNA of the CDR3: TGTGCCAGCAGCCCTGTGGTAGGGGGCCTTGCGAACACCGGGGAGCTGTTTTTT.

The V and J genes are TRBV18 and TRBJ1-5, with 7 bases identical to TRBD1. Germline trimming cut 3 bases from V and 8 bases from J; bases unmatched to any gene: 4. Germline V CDR1 and CDR2: KGHSH, LQKENI. CDR3 length equals 13 residues. CDR3 bases: TGTGCCAGCTCACCCAGTGACAGGGAGCCCCAGCATTTT. The encoded protein is CASSPSDREPQHF.